Listed here are 6 T cell receptor beta chains from one sample, sequenced in a study of Ad26.COV2.S vaccination and SARS-CoV-2 variants. Profiled with immunoSEQ multiplex PCR; TCRdb holds only in-frame clones, not every one. The sample has roughly 500,000 clones; roughly 89% are singletons. Treatment defined: approximately 18 received Ad26.COV2.S at low or high dose, single or two shots; a few received placebo; per-sample allocation not given. Samples were taken on day 63 after the first vaccine or placebo injection. The material sequenced was peripheral blood, taken in a trial of Ad26.COV2.S vaccine versus placebo. The receptors were sampled from a person between 18 and 60 years old who received the Ad26.COV2.S COVID-19 vaccine or a placebo.

The chain employs TRBV7-9 and TRBJ2-3, with 9 bases aligning to TRBD2. CDR3 size: 18 residues. J was trimmed by 0 bases and V by 5 bases; bases with no gene match: 12. From germline, CDR1 is SEHNR and CDR2 FQNEAQ (reference sequence). The CDR3 coding sequence is TGTGCCAGCAGCATGCCGGGACTAGCAGATGTAAGCACAGATACGCAGTATTTT. It codes for CASSMPGLADVSTDTQYF.

The chain links TRBV12-3 or TRBV12-4 to TRBJ1-1; D is ambiguous. V gave up 3 bases and J gave up 6 bases, with 8 bases separating them. There are 12 residues in the CDR3. CDR3 DNA sequence: TGTGCCAGCAGTTTTATGACCGCTGAAGCTTTCTTT. It is translated as CASSFMTAEAFF.

Remarks on this clone: The junction shows a germline mismatch at one end, possibly a read error. The chain carries TRBV7-7 and TRBJ1-2; 7 nucleotides line up with TRBD1. Germline lookup yields CDR1 SSHAT and CDR2 FNYEAQ (reference sequence). This CDR3 comprises 15 residues. CDR3 region: CASSLRGTERYGYTF. The CDR3 nucleotides are TGTGCTAGCAGCCTAAGAGGGACAGAGCGCTATGGCTACACCTTC.

The chain links TRBV5-1 to TRBJ2-1; TRBD2 matches 11 bases. The CDR3 length is 15 residues. Trimming at V came to 4 bases and at J to 5 bases, leaving 5 bases not matched to a gene. CDR1 is SGHRS, CDR2 YFSETQ, per germline. The CDR3 here is CASSMTSGVDNEQFF. As DNA, the CDR3 is TGCGCCAGCAGCATGACTAGCGGGGTCGACAATGAGCAGTTCTTC.

The genes are TRBV6-2 or TRBV6-3 and TRBJ2-7; 9 bases are shared with TRBD1. The germline V gene encodes CDR1 MNHEY and CDR2 SVGEGT. V dropped 0 bases and J dropped 5; count of bases not matched to a gene: 5. The length of the CDR3 is 15 residues. CDR3 region: CASSYSGQGEDEQYF. CDR3 sequence (DNA): TGTGCCAGCAGTTACTCGGGACAGGGAGAGGACGAGCAGTACTTC.

V gene TRBV28 combines with J gene TRBJ2-1; D may be TRBD1 (5 bases). The CDR3 runs to 15 residues. Germline-derived CDR1 and CDR2 are MDHEN and SYDVKM. V shed 2 bases and J shed 5 bases, with 13 bases lying between them. Here the CDR3 reads CASSLGAALHNEQFF. The DNA of the CDR3 is TGTGCCAGCAGTTTAGGGGCAGCGTTACACAATGAGCAGTTCTTC.